The source of this T cell receptor (beta chain) is a study of metastatic and nonmetastatic thyroid tumors. Study information: It was across blood and tumor or nodule tissue from malignant and benign thyroid patients that repertoires were compared.

Among the patients, none had received any treatment before thyroid surgery. With 8 bases clipped from V and 5 bases from J, the junction kept 13 bases outside the gene matches. This CDR3 is built from 16 residues. Germline assignment: CDR1 SNHLY and CDR2 FYNNEI. TCRdb re-called the PCR reads with MiXCR. The sample records tens of thousands of clones, over 25% being singletons. The material sequenced was blood. V usage is TRBV2 and J usage is TRBJ1-1, with 11 bases aligning to TRBD1. This TCR derives from a female donor with papillary thyroid cancer or a benign thyroid nodule (not recorded which). Some clones in this sample may be carry-over from other donors' samples. In DNA, the CDR3 is TGTGCCAGCCGCCGGACAGGGGGCACCTTGGGGACTGAAGCTTTCTTT. Translating it yields CASRRTGGTLGTEAFF.